One and the same sample provided the 6 T cell receptor beta chains below, sequenced in a study of blood T cell repertoires in COVID-19. TCRdb's table, derived via immunoSEQ multiplex PCR, lists solely in-frame clones and lacks some. The sample lists some 26,000 clones; 72% were seen once. The sequencing sample was made of peripheral blood. All receptors come from a woman at least 80 years old with acute or convalescent COVID-19.

This chain uses TRBV19 with TRBJ1-5; no firm D call. CDR3 length: 14 amino acids. Germline CDR1 and CDR2: LNHDA and SQIVND (reference sequence). Trimming left V 1 base short and J 4 bases short, with 8 bases between. CDR3 protein: CASSIGTANQPQHF. DNA of the CDR3: TGTGCCAGTAGTATAGGAACAGCAAATCAGCCCCAGCATTTT.

This clone was detected only a few times. V and J are TRBV5-1 and TRBJ1-1; TRBD1 matches 7 bases. Looked up from germline, CDR1 is SGHRS and CDR2 is YFSETQ. The trim removed 0 bases at V and 11 bases at J, leaving 10 bases unmatched. The CDR3 runs 14 residues. The CDR3 spells CASSLDTGQLLAFF. In DNA, the CDR3 is TGCGCCAGCAGCTTGGATACGGGACAGCTACTGGCTTTCTTT.

CDR3 coding DNA: TGTGCCAGCCGGCAGGGCGATGAGCAGTTCTTC. Amino acids: CASRQGDEQFF. V is TRBV6-5 and J is TRBJ2-1; perhaps TRBD1 as D (5 bases). Germline V gives CDR1 MNHEY, CDR2 SVGAGI. The CDR3 covers 11 residues. V was cut by 8 bases and J by 8 bases, with 10 bases left in between.

The chain carries TRBV9 and TRBJ2-2; a possible D gene is TRBD1 (5 bases). Trimming removed 6 bases from V and 5 bases from J, with 11 bases in between. From germline, CDR1 is SGDLS and CDR2 YYNGEE. The CDR3 runs to 13 residues. The CDR3 loop reads CASTDSVTGELFF. The CDR3 bases are TGTGCCAGCACAGACAGCGTGACCGGGGAGCTGTTTTTT.

The J gene is TRBJ2-3, the V gene TRBV7-3, with 9 bases identical to TRBD1. The germline gives CDR1 SGHTA, CDR2 FQGTGA. The CDR3 spans 15 residues. V gave up 5 bases and J gave up 3 bases; unmatched junction bases: 6. The CDR3 bases are TGTGCCAGCAGCCCACAGGGGGCAGGGACAGATACGCAGTATTTT. Protein: CASSPQGAGTDTQYF.

The rearrangement joins TRBV18 to TRBJ2-1; tentative D call: TRBD2 (5 bases). In germline, CDR1 is KGHSH, CDR2 LQKENI. CDR3 size: 12 residues. Trimming took 6 bases from V and 9 from J, leaving 12 bases between them. The CDR3 is CASSATRAEQFF. Here the CDR3 DNA reads TGTGCCAGCTCGGCTACTAGGGCTGAGCAGTTCTTC.